The entry below gives a single TCR beta chain sequence along with its context. Germline V gives CDR1 MNHNS, CDR2 SASEGT. This CDR3 has 16 amino acids. Deletions cut 4 bases from V and 7 bases from J, with 20 bases between. This sample was included in a study of blood T cell repertoires in COVID-19. As for the study in general: Spain, Italy and the United States supplied samples that represented acute and convalescent COVID-19. The cDNA or gDNA used as material had been derived from T cells, B-cell-depleted T cells, or PBMCs.

Original handling: Amplification of reference gene primers was used by the study to estimate nucleated cell counts. Using immunoSEQ multiplex PCR, the repertoire was profiled, and TCRdb retains in-frame clones only, with some absent. V and J calls and clone size come straight from that table; D and trimming were deduced from the DNA. The profile covers around 250,000 clones, with about 90% appearing a single time and about 5.9% taken by the ten largest. The source of this sequence is a man aged 60-69 years with acute or convalescent COVID-19. The chain links TRBV6-1 to TRBJ1-5; D might be TRBD1 (5 bases). Sequencing input: peripheral blood. For the CDR3, the DNA is TGTGCCAGCAGTGGTCCTTGGGGGGTGGCTGAACAGCCCCAGCATTTT. Translation: CASSGPWGVAEQPQHF.